This T cell receptor (beta chain) was observed in a study of regulatory T cells in long-lasting Graves disease. Study results and caveats: Repertoires from persistent disease leaned toward TRBV28, TRBJ1-2 and TRBJ2-5. The number of shared public clonotypes was higher in persistent patients (2,741) than new patients (just over 950).

V was shortened by 1 base and J by 10 bases, with 14 bases between the two germline ends. Germline V gene sequence: CDR1 SGHAT, CDR2 FQNNGV. This CDR3 spans 15 amino acids. The sample's time point: persistent/refractory GD, antithyroid drugs over 5 years with positive TRAb. Researchers made the TCR library from RNA that was extracted from PBMCs. The authors diagnosed Graves' disease using American Thyroid Association guidelines. Staff took roughly 9 milliliters of peripheral blood and put it into EDTA tubes. Of note for this clonotype: Antigen unknown.

Both iRepertoire HTBI primers and Arm-PCR of CDR3 regions were used to build the TCR beta libraries. TCRdb recomputed calls from the multiplex PCR reads with MiXCR, one row per CDR3 protein. The sample consists of some 330,000 distinct CDR3 sequences, approximately 25% of them appearing once. This TCR was sampled from a woman aged 40 to 50 with Graves disease. The sample here was peripheral blood mononuclear cells (PBMCs), taken when the disease was refractory, from a patient treated with antithyroid drugs. The chain uses TRBV11-2 and TRBJ1-6, with D hard to call. In nucleotides, the CDR3 is TGTGCCAGCAGCTTAGGCAACGGGCTTCTCTCACCCCTCCACTTT. Protein product: CASSLGNGLLSPLHF. The complete variable domain, with remaining parts taken from reference TRBV11-2 and TRBJ1-6, reads EAGVAQSPRYKIIEKRQSVAFWCNPISGHATLYWYQQILGQGPKLLIQFQNNGVVDDSQLPKDRFSAERLKGVDSTLKIQPAKLEDSAVYLCASSLGNGLLSPLHFGNGTRLTVT.